This T cell receptor (beta chain) was sequenced in a study of tumor and adjacent non-tumor tissue in lung cancer. Worth noting for this clonotype: A read error may be the cause here, since a much bigger clone is one base away.

Trimming removed 4 bases at V and 2 bases at J, with 15 bases between. CDR1 DFQATT and CDR2 SNEGSKA come from the germline V gene (reference sequence). The CDR3 totals 14 residues. Three rounds of nested PCR, following a modified ARM-PCR protocol, produced the TCRbeta library. MiXCR, applied by TCRdb to the multiplex PCR reads, yields one record per CDR3 protein. Counted here are around 79,000 distinct CDR3 sequences, 55% to 75% occurring once; the ten biggest clones make up 8% to 10%. This sample's RNA came from whole unsorted tissue. This receptor was taken from a woman between 40 and 55 years old with non-small cell lung cancer. The rearrangement joins TRBV20-1 to TRBJ2-7; D gene unclear. The sequenced material came from lung tumor tissue. CDR3 protein: CSAIAPLGAYEQYF. Here the CDR3 DNA reads TGCAGTGCTATAGCCCCCTTGGGCGCCTACGAGCAGTACTTC.